This T cell receptor beta chain was obtained from a study of blood T cell repertoires in COVID-19. Study summary: Collection of acute and convalescent COVID-19 samples took place in the United States, Italy and Spain. The cDNA or gDNA used as material had been derived from T cells, B-cell-depleted T cells, or PBMCs.

The table came from immunoSEQ multiplex PCR; TCRdb's copy has only in-frame clones and leaves some out. Among around 620,000 clones, about 90% were seen once, and the ten largest hold over 0.2%. From germline, CDR1 is SGDLS and CDR2 YYNGEE. V was pared by 4 bases and J by 7 bases, with 5 bases between. The CDR3 is 10 amino acids. The sequenced sample was peripheral blood. The rearrangement joins TRBV9 to TRBJ1-2; no reliable D call. The sequence was collected from a woman aged 18-30 years with acute or convalescent COVID-19. This CDR3 reads CASSSSGYTF. For the CDR3, the DNA is TGTGCCAGCAGCTCTAGTGGCTACACCTTC.